These 20 T cell receptor beta chains came from one sample sequenced in a study of Graves' ophthalmopathy and Graves' hyperthyroidism. CDR3 regions of TCR beta were amplified from RNA transcripts. HTBI primers served in a first-round RT-PCR, which a second-round multiplex PCR followed. MiXCR, applied by TCRdb to the multiplex PCR reads, yields one record per CDR3 protein. The sample contains hundreds of thousands of distinct CDR3 sequences, roughly 41% of which appear only once. The sample was peripheral blood. The receptors shown here come from an adult man with Graves' ophthalmopathy.

This clonotype was seen just once. The chain recombines TRBV7-9 with TRBJ2-5; D is perhaps TRBD1 or TRBD2 (5 bases each). Looked up from germline, CDR1 is SEHNR and CDR2 is FQNEAQ (reference sequence). The CDR3 extends over 15 amino acids. V lost 7 bases, J lost 1 base, and 16 bases lay in between. Here the CDR3 reads CASKGLRGPQETQYF. CDR3 sequence (DNA): TGTGCCAGCAAGGGATTGAGGGGTCCCCAAGAGACCCAGTACTTC.

This clonotype was observed many times. The rearrangement uses TRBV20-1 and TRBJ1-2; 7 bases are a match to TRBD1. CDR1 and CDR2 (germline): DFQATT, SNEGSKA (reference sequence). V shed 6 bases and J 4 bases; nucleotides not matched to a gene: 8. The CDR3 is 13 amino acids. CDR3 region: CSASRGVGYGYTF. CDR3 in DNA: TGCAGTGCGAGCAGGGGGGTCGGCTATGGCTACACCTTC.

This clonotype was observed many times. This chain uses TRBV20-1 with TRBJ1-1; D may be TRBD1 (5 bases). Germline assignment: CDR1 DFQATT and CDR2 SNEGSKA (reference sequence). V lost 3 bases, J lost 4 bases, and 15 bases lay in between. The CDR3 length is 14 residues. CDR3 region: CSARVRDYGTEAFF. The CDR3 DNA reads as TGCAGTGCTAGGGTAAGGGACTACGGCACTGAAGCTTTCTTT.

The chain recombines TRBV10-3 with TRBJ2-2; D unresolved. The CDR3 covers 12 residues. In germline, CDR1 is ENHRY, CDR2 SYGVKD. The V end lost 9 bases, the J end lost 3 bases, and 8 bases lay between the germline ends. The CDR3 nucleotides are TGTGCCATAAAACCCTACACCGGGGAGCTGTTTTTT. Amino acids: CAIKPYTGELFF.

The chain recombines TRBV11-3 with TRBJ1-1, with D perhaps matching TRBD1 (6 bases). CDR3 length: 13 residues. In germline, CDR1 is SGHNT, CDR2 YENEEA. Trimming removed 5 bases at V and 5 bases at J, with 12 bases between. CDR3 residues: CASSPPTGTEAFF. CDR3 DNA sequence: TGTGCCAGCAGCCCACCAACAGGGACTGAAGCTTTCTTT.

The rearrangement links TRBV3-1 to TRBJ1-4, with 7 bases aligning to TRBD1. This CDR3 spans 15 amino acids. The trim removed 6 bases at V and 3 bases at J, leaving 7 bases unmatched. Germline CDR1 LGHDT, CDR2 YNNKEL (reference sequence). The CDR3 DNA sequence: TGTGCCAGCAGATCCACAGGGGTTGCTAATGAAAAACTGTTTTTT. Protein product: CASRSTGVANEKLFF.

This clonotype was seen at least ten times. The chain carries TRBV10-3 and TRBJ2-7; either TRBD1 or TRBD2 may fit D (5 bases each). Germline V lookup: CDR1 ENHRY, CDR2 SYGVKD. The CDR3 length is 13 residues. Trimming pared 2 bases from V and 7 bases from J, leaving 12 bases between. CDR3 loop: CAISETGSGEQYF. CDR3 sequence (DNA): TGTGCCATCAGTGAGACAGGCAGCGGAGAGCAGTACTTC.

A note on this clonotype: The junction does not match germline at one end; this may be a read error. The J gene is TRBJ1-2, the V gene TRBV24-1, with 7 bases aligning to TRBD1. CDR3 size: 16 residues. Germline V CDR1 and CDR2: KGHDR, SFDVKD. CDR3 DNA: TGTGCCAGCAGTCCCGGCAAAGGGGGCGCTGACTATGGCTACACCTTC. It yields the protein CASSPGKGGADYGYTF.

This clonotype was counted at least ten times. This chain joins TRBV9 and TRBJ1-1; unclear D gene. V was shortened by 4 bases and J by 4 bases, with 17 bases between the two germline ends. The CDR3 extends over 15 amino acids. Germline V CDR1 and CDR2: SGDLS, YYNGEE. CDR3 DNA: TGTGCCAGCAGCCCCGAAGGGCAGGTTAGCACTGAAGCTTTCTTT. It encodes CASSPEGQVSTEAFF.

V is TRBV19 and J is TRBJ1-5; D is unresolved. CDR1 and CDR2 from the germline V gene are LNHDA and SQIVND (reference sequence). This CDR3 contains 13 residues. Trimming took off 7 bases at V and 7 bases at J, with 14 bases between the two ends. For the CDR3, the DNA is TGTGCCAGTATCGATCTGGGTGACCAGCCCCAGCATTTT. Translated, it gives CASIDLGDQPQHF.

V usage is TRBV6-5 and J usage is TRBJ2-5; 8 nucleotides align to TRBD1. Germline V lookup: CDR1 MNHEY, CDR2 SVGAGI. This CDR3 has 16 residues. Trimming removed 6 bases from V and 2 bases from J; junction bases left unmatched: 11. The DNA for the CDR3 is TGTGCCAGCAGCAATCCGCCGCAGGGGGCGCAAGAGACCCAGTACTTC. Translation gives CASSNPPQGAQETQYF.

The sample holds many counts of this clonotype. The CDR3 nucleotides are TGTGCCAGCAGCTTACGAGGGTTTTCACCCCTCCACTTT. Encoded protein: CASSLRGFSPLHF. The gene calls are TRBV5-6 and TRBJ1-6, with unresolved D. Germline-derived CDR1 and CDR2 are SGHDT and YYEEEE. The CDR3 consists of 13 residues. The V end was cut by 2 bases, the J end by 9 bases, with 9 bases between. Full variable domain (outside the CDR3, taken from reference TRBV5-6 and TRBJ1-6): DAGVTQSPTHLIKTRGQQVTLRCSPKSGHDTVSWYQQALGQGPQFIFQYYEEEERQRGNFPDRFSGHQFPNYSSELNVNALLLGDSALYLCASSLRGFSPLHFGNGTRLTVT.

This clonotype has just one count. A much larger clone lies a single base off, so this may be a read error. The V call is TRBV10-3, the J call TRBJ1-5; D ambiguous. Looked up from germline, CDR1 is ENHRY and CDR2 is SYGVKD. This CDR3 region has 15 residues. Trimming removed 10 bases from V and 5 bases from J, with 21 bases in between. DNA of the CDR3: TGTGCCAGCAATCCGGGTCGGTTGGTGGATCAGCCCCAGCATTTT. Residues: CASNPGRLVDQPQHF.

This clonotype was seen only a few times. This chain connects TRBV5-1 to TRBJ2-7, with TRBD1 identical over 8 bases. The junction had 15 bases not matched to a gene; V was cut back by 4 bases and J by 3 bases. The CDR3 contains 17 residues. Germline CDR1 is SGHRS and CDR2 is YFSETQ. The CDR3 DNA reads TGCGCCAGCAGCCCGAACCCGGACAGGGCTCTTCTCTACGAGCAGTACTTC. It translates to CASSPNPDRALLYEQYF.

This clonotype was seen only a few times. The rearrangement joins TRBV18 to TRBJ1-4, with 9 bases identical to TRBD1. Germline values: CDR1 KGHSH, CDR2 LQKENI. J was trimmed by 7 bases and V by 5 bases; bases with no gene match: 5. The length of the CDR3 is 14 residues. Here the CDR3 reads CASSSGTGIEKLFF. CDR3 nucleotides: TGTGCCAGCTCATCCGGGACAGGGATTGAAAAACTGTTTTTT.

The V and J genes are TRBV10-3 and TRBJ1-2; a weak D match, TRBD1 (6 bases). CDR1 and CDR2 from the germline V gene are ENHRY and SYGVKD. V was clipped by 6 bases and J by 6 bases, with 8 bases between them. This CDR3 contains 11 residues. The CDR3 DNA is TGTGCCATCAGACAGGGCCATGGCTACACCTTC. It codes for CAIRQGHGYTF.

CDR3 coding DNA: TGCAGCGCCGAGGAGGGCGGAAAACTGTTTTTT. It specifies CSAEEGGKLFF. The chain couples TRBV29-1 to TRBJ1-4, with D unresolved. The CDR3 totals 11 residues. The V and J ends lost 7 bases and 10 bases respectively, with 13 bases between them. Looked up from germline, CDR1 is SQVTM and CDR2 is ANQGSEA. Full variable domain (outside the CDR3, taken from reference TRBV29-1 and TRBJ1-4): SAVISQKPSRDICQRGTSLTIQCQVDSQVTMMFWYRQQPGQSLTLIATANQGSEATYESGFVIDKFPISRPNLTFSTLTVSNMSPEDSSIYLCSAEEGGKLFFGSGTQLSVL.

This clonotype was counted once. Sequence at one end of the junction differs from germline and may be a read error. The rearrangement joins TRBV4-2 to TRBJ2-2, with D perhaps being TRBD1 or TRBD2 (5 bases each). This CDR3 has 15 amino acids. Germline V gives CDR1 LGHNA, CDR2 YNFKEQ. CDR3 in DNA: TGTGCCAGCAGCCAAGGGGGCCAGAACACCGGGAAGCTGTTTTTT. This gives the protein CASSQGGQNTGKLFF.

This clonotype was counted ten times or more. The V call is TRBV19, the J call TRBJ1-1; D gene ambiguous. V lost 0 bases and J 3 bases, leaving 5 bases between the germline ends. This CDR3 is 13 amino acids long. Germline V gene data show CDR1 as LNHDA and CDR2 as SQIVND (reference sequence). Written as DNA, the CDR3 is TGTGCCAGTAGTATAGACGGCTACACTGAAGCTTTCTTT. The encoded protein is CASSIDGYTEAFF.

Remarks on this clonotype: This may come from a read error, since a much larger clone is one base off. The rearrangement joins TRBV9 to TRBJ1-3; TRBD1 might be the D (6 bases). This CDR3 comprises 15 residues. With 0 bases removed from V and 0 bases from J, the gap between germline ends came to 7 bases. Germline CDR1 SGDLS, CDR2 YYNGEE. CDR3: CASSVGGASGNTIYF. CDR3 DNA: TGTGCCAGCAGCGTAGGGGGGGCCTCTGGAAACACCATATATTTT.